These 18 T cell receptor beta chains share one sample of origin, sequenced in a study of blood T cell repertoires in COVID-19. TCRdb's table, derived via immunoSEQ multiplex PCR, lists solely in-frame clones and lacks some. Here the sample spans 350,000 or so clones, around 88% being singletons. Sequenced: peripheral blood. Receptors originate from a woman aged 25-40 years with COVID-19, enrolled during active disease.

In this sample, this clone turned up once. The chain is built from TRBV19 and TRBJ2-5; no firm D call. CDR3 length equals 13 residues. CDR1 is LNHDA and CDR2 is SQIVND in the germline V gene (reference sequence). The V end was cut by 4 bases, the J end by 5 bases, with 11 bases between. The CDR3 DNA reads TGTGCCAGTAGTACCCAGGTTTGGGAGACCCAGTACTTC. Protein product: CASSTQVWETQYF.

This clone appeared a few times. The chain has TRBV3-1 (or the pseudogene TRBV3-2) and TRBJ2-1, with 7 bases fitting TRBD2. Germline V gene lookup returns CDR1 LGHDT and CDR2 YNNKEL (reference sequence). With 4 bases clipped from V and 4 bases from J, the junction kept 4 bases outside the gene matches. This CDR3 has 14 amino acids. For the CDR3, the DNA is TGTGCCAGCAGCCGTCGGGGGGAATACAATGAGCAGTTCTTC. As protein: CASSRRGEYNEQFF.

J is TRBJ1-1 and V is TRBV4-1; possible D gene TRBD1, 5 bases. CDR3 size: 16 residues. V lost 1 base to trimming and J lost 4 bases, with 16 bases between them. Germline V gives CDR1 MGHRA, CDR2 YSYEKL. The CDR3 spells CASSQVPPTVPTEAFF. Here the CDR3 DNA reads TGCGCCAGCAGCCAAGTCCCCCCGACAGTTCCCACTGAAGCTTTCTTT.

V usage is TRBV27 and J usage is TRBJ2-5, with D perhaps TRBD1 (6 bases). The CDR3 runs to 15 residues. Germline V gene lookup returns CDR1 MNHEY and CDR2 SMNVEV (reference sequence). V lost 3 bases and J 3 bases, leaving 14 bases between the germline ends. The CDR3 region is CASSFRVRGKETQYF. Written as DNA, the CDR3 is TGTGCCAGCAGTTTTAGAGTCAGGGGCAAAGAGACCCAGTACTTC.

The V call is TRBV30, the J call TRBJ1-2, with 8 bases lining up with TRBD1. Germline lookup yields CDR1 GTSNPN and CDR2 SVGIG (reference sequence). The CDR3 contains 15 residues. V was clipped by 7 bases and J by 1 base; unmatched bases: 11. The CDR3 DNA follows: TGTGCCTCGATTAGAGATGACAGGGGTAACTATGGCTACACCTTC. Its protein product is CASIRDDRGNYGYTF. The variable domain in full, completed from reference TRBV30 and TRBJ1-2, reads SQTIHQWPATLVQPVGSPLSLECTVEGTSNPNLYWYRQAAGRGLQLLFYSVGIGQISSEVPQNLSASRPQDRQFILSSKKLLLSDSGFYLCASIRDDRGNYGYTFGSGTRLTVV.

The rearrangement uses TRBV9 and TRBJ2-1, with D tentatively TRBD1 (6 bases). The V end lost 3 bases, the J end lost 2 bases, and 9 bases lay between the germline ends. The CDR3 has 14 residues. The germline gives CDR1 SGDLS, CDR2 YYNGEE. The chain's CDR3 is CASSGTETYNEQFF. The CDR3 DNA follows: TGTGCCAGCAGCGGGACAGAAACCTACAATGAGCAGTTCTTC.

The chain is built from TRBV19 and TRBJ2-2, with 9 positions matching TRBD2. CDR1 is LNHDA, CDR2 SQIVND, per germline (reference sequence). CDR3 length equals 14 residues. Unmatched junction bases numbered 5, after V lost 4 bases and J lost 8 bases. In DNA form, the CDR3 reads TGTGCCAGTAGTAAGCGGGGGGTCCGAGGGGAGCTGTTTTTT. It specifies CASSKRGVRGELFF.

The V call is TRBV18, the J call TRBJ2-1; D may be TRBD1 (5 bases). The germline V gene has CDR1 KGHSH and CDR2 LQKENI. This CDR3 has 15 residues. The ends were cut back, 6 bases at V and 4 bases at J, with 16 bases in the middle. CDR3 coding DNA: TGTGCCAGCTCGTCAACACCCAAGGGGTACAATGAGCAGTTCTTC. Translation gives CASSSTPKGYNEQFF.

This chain uses TRBV7-8 with TRBJ2-1; TRBD2 agrees at 7 bases. Germline V CDR1 and CDR2: SGHVS, FQNEAQ. Unmatched junction bases numbered 17, after V lost 3 bases and J lost 3 bases. The CDR3 runs 19 residues. CDR3: CASSFPVGLSGEDYNEQFF. CDR3 sequence (DNA): TGTGCCAGCAGCTTCCCCGTCGGCCTCAGCGGGGAAGACTACAATGAGCAGTTCTTC. Looking up the rest from reference TRBV7-8 and TRBJ2-1 gives the full variable domain: GAGVSQSPRYKVAKRGQDVALRCDPISGHVSLFWYQQALGQGPEFLTYFQNEAQLDKSGLPSDRFFAERPEGSVSTLKIQRTQQEDSAVYLCASSFPVGLSGEDYNEQFFGPGTRLTVL.

The V and J genes are TRBV3-1 (or the pseudogene TRBV3-2) and TRBJ2-3; possibly TRBD1 for D (6 bases). The V end was cut by 1 base, the J end by 0 bases, with 11 bases between. The CDR3 covers 16 residues. Germline V gives CDR1 LGHDT, CDR2 YNNKEL (reference sequence). The CDR3 loop reads CASSQVTGWSTDTQYF. In DNA, the CDR3 is TGTGCCAGCAGCCAAGTAACAGGGTGGAGCACAGATACGCAGTATTTT.

The V and J genes are TRBV6-5 and TRBJ1-1; perhaps TRBD1 as D (5 bases). CDR3 length equals 13 residues. Between the trimmed V and J ends, which lost 5 bases and 10 bases, there was a span of 17 bases. The germline gives CDR1 MNHEY, CDR2 SVGAGI. DNA for the CDR3: TGTGCCAGCAGTACCCGGGGGATCCCTACAGCTTTCTTT. This sequence encodes CASSTRGIPTAFF.

The V call is TRBV19, the J call TRBJ2-1, with 10 bases fitting TRBD2. Trimming cost V 3 bases and J 6 bases; bases outside gene matches: 5. The germline gives CDR1 LNHDA, CDR2 SQIVND (reference sequence). This CDR3 contains 15 residues. In DNA, the CDR3 is TGTGCCAGTAGTATTATAGCGGGGGGCCTCAATGAGCAGTTCTTC. Its translation: CASSIIAGGLNEQFF.

The chain carries TRBV28 and TRBJ1-3, with D hard to call. The CDR3 is 12 amino acids. Germline CDR1 reads MDHEN; CDR2 reads SYDVKM. Trimming stripped 4 bases from V and 4 bases from J, with 5 bases between. This chain's CDR3 is CASSSVGNTIYF. The CDR3 coding sequence is TGTGCCAGCAGTTCGGTCGGAAACACCATATATTTT.

This clone was detected a few times. The CDR3 loop is CASRKYGGFAGYTF. Written as DNA, the CDR3 is TGTGCCAGCAGAAAATACGGGGGTTTCGCTGGCTACACCTTC. The rearrangement joins TRBV28 to TRBJ1-2; TRBD1 is a possible D gene (5 bases). The V end was cut by 6 bases, the J end by 7 bases, with 18 bases between. The CDR3 runs to 14 residues. Germline V lookup: CDR1 MDHEN, CDR2 SYDVKM.

This clone was seen more than once but under ten times. The chain couples TRBV5-8 to TRBJ1-2; D is perhaps TRBD1 (5 bases). Trimming shortened V by 0 bases and J by 5 bases, and 8 bases separated the two germline ends. In germline, CDR1 is SGHTS, CDR2 YDEGEE. The CDR3 covers 13 residues. CDR3 in amino acids: CASSLASGYGYTF. Here the CDR3 DNA reads TGTGCCAGCAGCTTGGCGTCAGGGTATGGCTACACCTTC.

V gene TRBV9 combines with J gene TRBJ1-2; D perhaps matches TRBD1 (5 bases). The CDR3 loop spans 15 amino acids. V lost 3 bases, J lost 0 bases, and 12 bases lay in between. Germline CDR1 and CDR2: SGDLS and YYNGEE. CDR3 protein: CASSEGQGANYGYTF. Here the CDR3 DNA reads TGTGCCAGCAGCGAGGGGCAGGGCGCTAACTATGGCTACACCTTC.

The chain employs TRBV19 and TRBJ1-1; TRBD1 matches 7 bases. The CDR3 loop spans 15 amino acids. V gave up 6 bases and J gave up 3 bases; unmatched junction bases: 10. Per germline, CDR1 LNHDA and CDR2 SQIVND (reference sequence). Here the CDR3 reads CASRWAGGTYTEAFF. Here the CDR3 DNA reads TGTGCCAGTAGATGGGCAGGGGGAACGTACACTGAAGCTTTCTTT.

The chain employs TRBV12-3 or TRBV12-4 and TRBJ1-1; D is ambiguous. Between the trimmed V and J ends, which lost 7 bases and 2 bases, there was a span of 11 bases. The CDR3 is 13 residues long. CDR3 DNA sequence: TGTGCCAGCACCTTCGACATCAACACTGAAGCTTTCTTT. This sequence encodes CASTFDINTEAFF.